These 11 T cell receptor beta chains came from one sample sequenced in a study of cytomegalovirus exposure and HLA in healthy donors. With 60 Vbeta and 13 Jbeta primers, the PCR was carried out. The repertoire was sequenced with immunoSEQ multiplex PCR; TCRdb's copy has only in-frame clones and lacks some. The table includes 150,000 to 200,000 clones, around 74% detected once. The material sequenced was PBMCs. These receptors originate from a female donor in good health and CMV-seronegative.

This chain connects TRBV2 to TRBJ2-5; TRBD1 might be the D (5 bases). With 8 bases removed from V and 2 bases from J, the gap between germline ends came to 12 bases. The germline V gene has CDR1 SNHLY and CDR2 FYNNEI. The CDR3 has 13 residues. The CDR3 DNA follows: TGTGCCAGCCGTAGGGGCAGTCAAGAGACCCAGTACTTC. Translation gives CASRRGSQETQYF.

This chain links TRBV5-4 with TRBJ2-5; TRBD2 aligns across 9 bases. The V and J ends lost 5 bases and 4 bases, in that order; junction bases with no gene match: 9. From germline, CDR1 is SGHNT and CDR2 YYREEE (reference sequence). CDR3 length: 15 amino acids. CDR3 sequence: CASSFKRGAGETQYF. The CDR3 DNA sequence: TGTGCCAGCAGTTTCAAGCGGGGGGCTGGAGAGACCCAGTACTTC.

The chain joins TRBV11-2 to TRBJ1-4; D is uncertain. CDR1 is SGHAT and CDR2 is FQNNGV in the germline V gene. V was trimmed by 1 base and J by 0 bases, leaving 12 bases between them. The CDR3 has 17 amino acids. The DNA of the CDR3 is TGTGCCAGCAGCTTAGGTTCTACCGCCCCAACTAATGAAAAACTGTTTTTT. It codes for CASSLGSTAPTNEKLFF.

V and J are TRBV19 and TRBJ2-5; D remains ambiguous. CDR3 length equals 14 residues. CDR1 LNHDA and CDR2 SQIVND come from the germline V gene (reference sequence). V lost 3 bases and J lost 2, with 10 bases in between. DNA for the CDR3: TGTGCCAGTAGTATTAGTAGCCCTCAAGAGACCCAGTACTTC. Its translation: CASSISSPQETQYF.

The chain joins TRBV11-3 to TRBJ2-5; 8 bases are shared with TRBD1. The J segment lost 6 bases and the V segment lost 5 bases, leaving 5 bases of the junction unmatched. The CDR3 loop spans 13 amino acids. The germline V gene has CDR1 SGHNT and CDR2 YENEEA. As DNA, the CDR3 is TGTGCCAGCAGCGTTGGACAGGGCCAGACCCAGTACTTC. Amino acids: CASSVGQGQTQYF.

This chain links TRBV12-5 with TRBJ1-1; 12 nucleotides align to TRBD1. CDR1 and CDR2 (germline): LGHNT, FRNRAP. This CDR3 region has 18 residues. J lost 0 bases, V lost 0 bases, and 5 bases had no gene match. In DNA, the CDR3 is TGTGCTAGTGGTTTGGTGTTGGGACAGGGGGCGATGAACACTGAAGCTTTCTTT. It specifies CASGLVLGQGAMNTEAFF.

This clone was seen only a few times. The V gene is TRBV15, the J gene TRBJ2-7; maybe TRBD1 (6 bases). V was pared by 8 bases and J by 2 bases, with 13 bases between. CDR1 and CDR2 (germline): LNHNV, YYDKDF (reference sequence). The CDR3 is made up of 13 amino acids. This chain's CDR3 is CATSTGYTYEQYF. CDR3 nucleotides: TGTGCCACCTCGACAGGCTATACCTACGAGCAGTACTTC.

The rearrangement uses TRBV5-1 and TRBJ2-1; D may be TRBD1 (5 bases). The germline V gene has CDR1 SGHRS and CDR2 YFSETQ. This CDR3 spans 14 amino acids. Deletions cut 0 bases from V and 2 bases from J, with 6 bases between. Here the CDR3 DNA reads TGCGCCAGCAGCTTGGGACAGACCTACAATGAGCAGTTCTTC. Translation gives CASSLGQTYNEQFF.

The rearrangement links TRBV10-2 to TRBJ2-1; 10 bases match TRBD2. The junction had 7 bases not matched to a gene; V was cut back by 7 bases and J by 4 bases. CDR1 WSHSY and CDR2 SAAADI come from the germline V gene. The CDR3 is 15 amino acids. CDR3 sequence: CASTERTSGYNEQFF. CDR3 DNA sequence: TGCGCCAGCACCGAACGGACTAGCGGTTACAATGAGCAGTTCTTC.

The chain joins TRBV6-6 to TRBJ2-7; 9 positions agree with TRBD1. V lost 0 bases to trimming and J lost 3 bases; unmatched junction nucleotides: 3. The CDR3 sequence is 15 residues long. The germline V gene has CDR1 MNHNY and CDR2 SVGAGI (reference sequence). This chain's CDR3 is CASSYSGTGSYEQYF. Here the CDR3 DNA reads TGTGCCAGCAGTTACTCGGGGACAGGGAGCTACGAGCAGTACTTC.

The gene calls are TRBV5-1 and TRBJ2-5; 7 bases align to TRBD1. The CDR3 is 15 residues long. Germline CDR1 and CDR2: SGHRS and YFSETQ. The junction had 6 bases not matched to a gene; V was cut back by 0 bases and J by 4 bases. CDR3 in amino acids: CASSLGSPGGETQYF. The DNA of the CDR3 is TGCGCCAGCAGCTTGGGCTCGCCAGGGGGAGAGACCCAGTACTTC. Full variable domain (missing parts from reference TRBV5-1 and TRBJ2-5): KAGVTQTPRYLIKTRGQQVTLSCSPISGHRSVSWYQQTPGQGLQFLFEYFSETQRNKGNFPGRFSGRQFSNSRSEMNVSTLELGDSALYLCASSLGSPGGETQYFGPGTRLLVL.